These 20 T cell receptor beta chains share one sample of origin, sequenced in a study of human T cells and chemical hapten exposure. Each CDR3 protein gets one entry after TCRdb re-called the RACE reads with MiXCR. The sample has over 55,000 distinct CDR3 sequences; roughly 11% are singletons. Noted time point: patch test 3, about 24 weeks after DPC sensitization. As for treatment: therapeutic diphenylcyclopropenone sensitization with weekly scalp DPC. Material: whole blood, obtained in connection with sensitization to the hapten diphenylcyclopropenone (DPC). The receptors stem from a woman in her fifties or sixties with alopecia areata. Some clones in this sample may be carry-over from other donors' samples.

Details on this clonotype: This may come from a read error, since a much larger clone is one base off. This sequence joins TRBV7-6 and TRBJ2-2; D possibly corresponds to TRBD2 (5 bases). CDR1 is SGHVS and CDR2 is FNYEAQ in the germline V gene. The CDR3 has 12 amino acids. CDR3 nucleotides: TGTGCCAGCTCCGGGGTAACCGAGGAGCTGTTTTTT. As protein: CASSGVTEELFF.

V gene TRBV6-6 combines with J gene TRBJ1-2; D call uncertain. Germline V gives CDR1 MNHNY, CDR2 SVGAGI (reference sequence). There are 11 residues in the CDR3. Trimming took 6 bases from V and 5 from J, leaving 7 bases between them. In nucleotides, the CDR3 is TGTGCCAGCAGCCAGGAGTATGGCTACACCTTC. It translates to CASSQEYGYTF.

This clonotype was detected only once. The J gene is TRBJ1-2, the V gene TRBV28; D may be TRBD1 (5 bases). The CDR3 extends over 13 amino acids. Germline CDR1 and CDR2: MDHEN and SYDVKM. Trimming pared 8 bases from V and 4 bases from J, leaving 14 bases between. The CDR3 loop is CASQPGGSYGYTF. Here the CDR3 DNA reads TGTGCCAGCCAACCCGGGGGGAGCTATGGCTACACCTTC.

The rearrangement joins TRBV28 to TRBJ1-2; D remains ambiguous. Trimming stripped 3 bases from V and 0 bases from J, with 8 bases between. This CDR3 has 14 residues. CDR1 and CDR2 from the germline V gene are MDHEN and SYDVKM. The CDR3 is CASSFRPPNYGYTF. The CDR3 nucleotides read TGTGCCAGCAGTTTTAGACCTCCTAACTATGGCTACACCTTC.

This clonotype has a count of ten or more. This rearrangement joins TRBV4-3 to TRBJ2-7; 7 nucleotides match TRBD2. Germline V gene lookup returns CDR1 LGHNA and CDR2 YSLEER. Trimming removed 3 bases from V and 3 bases from J; junction bases left unmatched: 17. The CDR3 is 18 residues long. The chain's CDR3 is CASSQQPLGRGNYYEQYF. Written as DNA, the CDR3 is TGCGCCAGCAGCCAGCAACCCCTGGGGAGGGGCAACTACTACGAGCAGTACTTC.

This chain links TRBV7-2 with TRBJ2-3; tentatively, D is TRBD1 (5 bases). Germline V gene data show CDR1 as SGHTA and CDR2 as FQGNSA. Trimming pared 1 base from V and 0 bases from J, leaving 11 bases between. The CDR3 contains 16 residues. The CDR3 here is CASSLGQYFSTDTQYF. The CDR3 bases are TGTGCCAGCAGCTTAGGACAGTACTTTAGCACAGATACGCAGTATTTT.

The CDR3 reads CASSQAVLAGTTDTQYF. CDR3 nucleotides: TGTGCCAGCAGCCAAGCGGTTCTAGCGGGGACCACAGATACGCAGTATTTT. J is TRBJ2-3 and V is TRBV4-2, with 9 bases lining up with TRBD2. Germline-derived CDR1 and CDR2 are LGHNA and YNFKEQ. The CDR3 sequence is 17 residues long. V lost 1 base to trimming and J lost 2 bases; unmatched junction nucleotides: 7.

Ten or more counts support this clonotype. The rearrangement joins TRBV12-3 or TRBV12-4 to TRBJ2-2; D unclear. Trimming pared 6 bases from V and 4 bases from J, leaving 18 bases between. The length of the CDR3 is 16 residues. CDR3 amino acids: CASSLTPSVTTGELFF. For the CDR3, the DNA is TGTGCCAGCAGCCTGACTCCCTCAGTAACCACCGGGGAGCTGTTTTTT.

About this clonotype itself: A much larger clone differs by one base, so this may be a read error. Without the conserved terminal phenylalanine or tryptophan, this CDR3 likely stems from a read error. The chain uses TRBV12-3 or TRBV12-4 and TRBJ2-7; no clear D. V was trimmed by 5 bases and J by 5 bases, leaving 19 bases between them. The CDR3 contains 15 residues. DNA of the CDR3: TGTGCCAGCAGTCCTGCTGGATTAGGTCGAAACGAGCAGTACCTC. Translation: CASSPAGLGRNEQYL.

This sequence joins TRBV5-4 and TRBJ2-7, with D perhaps assigned TRBD1 or TRBD2 (5 bases each). Looked up from germline, CDR1 is SGHNT and CDR2 is YYREEE (reference sequence). This CDR3 has 13 residues. V gave up 1 base and J gave up 10 bases, with 15 bases separating them. The CDR3 region has the DNA TGTGCCAGCAGCTTGTCGGTCGGGACCCTCCAGTACTTC. This translates into CASSLSVGTLQYF.

This clonotype was recorded at least ten times. J is TRBJ1-4 and V is TRBV12-3 or TRBV12-4, with D possibly being TRBD1 (5 bases). Trimming removed 3 bases at V and 6 bases at J, with 11 bases between. The CDR3 loop spans 14 amino acids. As DNA, the CDR3 is TGTGCCAGCAGTTTTCGGGACCGCGATGAAAAACTGTTTTTT. This translates into CASSFRDRDEKLFF.

This sequence joins TRBV9 and TRBJ1-1; the match to TRBD1 covers 7 bases. The V gene's germline CDR1 is SGDLS and CDR2 YYNGEE. The CDR3 is 15 amino acids. The junction had 12 bases not matched to a gene; V was cut back by 4 bases and J by 6 bases. CDR3 sequence: CASSPIDRAGSEAFF. The CDR3 DNA reads as TGTGCCAGCAGCCCGATCGACAGGGCGGGCTCTGAAGCTTTCTTT. The full variable domain, with the rest looked up from reference TRBV9 and TRBJ1-1, is DSGVTQTPKHLITATGQRVTLRCSPRSGDLSVYWYQQSLDQGLQFLIQYYNGEERAKGNILERFSAQQFPDLHSELNLSSLELGDSALYFCASSPIDRAGSEAFFGQGTRLTVV.

This clonotype has more than one count but fewer than ten. V is TRBV29-1 and J is TRBJ2-1; D is uncertain. Trimming took 4 bases from V and 4 from J, leaving 5 bases between them. Germline-derived CDR1 and CDR2 are SQVTM and ANQGSEA. This CDR3 contains 11 residues. The CDR3 DNA follows: TGCAGCGTTGCCCAGTACAATGAGCAGTTCTTC. Protein: CSVAQYNEQFF.

The chain is built from TRBV20-1 and TRBJ1-1; D is perhaps TRBD1 (6 bases). The CDR3 totals 15 residues. Deletions cut 1 base from V and 2 bases from J, with 14 bases between. Germline CDR1 DFQATT, CDR2 SNEGSKA (reference sequence). This chain's CDR3 is CSARGAGTTNTEAFF. The CDR3 bases are TGCAGTGCTAGAGGTGCCGGGACAACAAACACTGAAGCTTTCTTT.

In its sample, this clonotype was seen a few times. The chain has TRBV7-8 and TRBJ2-7, with 9 bases fitting TRBD1. V shed 5 bases, J shed 2 bases, and the junction held 7 bases outside the gene matches. The germline V gene has CDR1 SGHVS and CDR2 FQNEAQ. The CDR3 extends over 15 amino acids. This CDR3 is CASSLPGQGAYEQYF. Written as DNA, the CDR3 is TGTGCCAGCAGCCTACCGGGACAGGGCGCCTACGAGCAGTACTTC.

This clonotype has at least ten counts. The V and J genes are TRBV18 and TRBJ2-5; possibly TRBD2 for D (5 bases). Per the germline V gene, CDR1 is KGHSH and CDR2 is LQKENI. Trimming took 6 bases from V and 4 from J, leaving 15 bases between them. The CDR3 covers 14 residues. The CDR3 DNA reads as TGTGCCAGCTCTCCTCCGAGTAGCGTAGAGACCCAGTACTTC. This gives the protein CASSPPSSVETQYF.

This clonotype showed up many times. The chain carries TRBV29-1 and TRBJ1-4; D is possibly TRBD1 (5 bases). This CDR3 has 13 residues. V was pared by 7 bases and J by 5 bases, with 14 bases between. Germline lookup yields CDR1 SQVTM and CDR2 ANQGSEA. The CDR3 sequence is CSAYGRGNEKLFF. The CDR3 region has the DNA TGCAGCGCGTACGGGAGGGGAAATGAAAAACTGTTTTTT.

In this sample, this clonotype turned up many times. This chain links TRBV12-3 or TRBV12-4 with TRBJ1-1; 9 positions agree with TRBD1. CDR3 length: 15 residues. Germline trimming cut 5 bases from V and 0 bases from J; bases unmatched to any gene: 4. CDR3 nucleotides: TGTGCCAGCAGTGGACAGGGGTCAATGAACACTGAAGCTTTCTTT. Amino acids: CASSGQGSMNTEAFF.

This clonotype was seen repeatedly, ten times or more. V gene TRBV4-2 combines with J gene TRBJ2-7; D ambiguous. Germline CDR1 LGHNA, CDR2 YNFKEQ. The CDR3 totals 15 residues. V lost 4 bases to trimming and J lost 0 bases, with 13 bases between them. This CDR3 is CASSPGGRSSYEQYF. As DNA, the CDR3 is TGTGCCAGCAGCCCCGGTGGTCGGAGCTCCTACGAGCAGTACTTC.

This chain joins TRBV10-3 and TRBJ1-1; D is possibly TRBD1 (5 bases). Trimming pared 0 bases from V and 1 base from J, leaving 9 bases between. CDR1 and CDR2 (germline): ENHRY, SYGVKD. The CDR3 consists of 15 residues. This CDR3 is CAISESKGRNTEAFF. The CDR3 DNA is TGTGCCATCAGTGAGTCGAAGGGGAGGAACACTGAAGCTTTCTTT.